Listed below are T cell receptor beta chains from one sample, sequenced in a study of identifying expanded T cells in peripheral blood. The assay was immunoSEQ multiplex PCR, and TCRdb's table has in-frame clones only and misses some. Among 80,000 to 90,000 clones listed, about 89% were seen once. Sequencing was performed on blood. The source is a person aged 18 to 70 in good health. The CDR3 runs from the conserved cysteine through the conserved F or W. The D gene is left open where the match is weak. A clone size is listed for some rows: how often the clone was seen (once, few, many), or a class if it is expanded.

D gene: .; V gene: TRBV30; J gene: TRBJ1-1; clone size: .; CDR3 DNA: TGTGCCCTGGGGACTGAAGCTTTCTTT; CDR3 protein: CALGTEAFF
D gene: .; V gene: TRBV19; J gene: TRBJ1-1; clone size: .; CDR3 DNA: TGTGCCAGTCTGGGGGGAGAGAACACTGAAGCTTTCTTT; CDR3 protein: CASLGGENTEAFF
D gene: TRBD1; V gene: TRBV7-2; J gene: TRBJ1-5; clone size: .; CDR3 DNA: TGTGCCAGCAGCTTAAGGTTGGCAGGGGGCCAGCCCCAGCATTTT; CDR3 protein: CASSLRLAGGQPQHF
D gene: .; V gene: TRBV29-1; J gene: TRBJ1-3; clone size: .; CDR3 DNA: TGCAGCGTTGGCGTTGCCTCTGGAAACACCATATATTTT; CDR3 protein: CSVGVASGNTIYF
D gene: TRBD1; V gene: TRBV7-2; J gene: TRBJ1-4; clone size: .; CDR3 DNA: TGTGCCAGCAGCTATAGACAGGGTTTGGCTGAAAAACTGTTTTTT; CDR3 protein: CASSYRQGLAEKLFF
D gene: TRBD1; V gene: TRBV27; J gene: TRBJ1-5; clone size: once; CDR3 DNA: TGTGCCAGCAGGAGGGGGACAGACAATCAGCCCCAGCATTTT; CDR3 protein: CASRRGTDNQPQHF
D gene: .; V gene: TRBV15; J gene: TRBJ2-3; clone size: .; CDR3 DNA: TGTGCCACCAACCAGGGTAGAAGCACAGATACGCAGTATTTT; CDR3 protein: CATNQGRSTDTQYF
D gene: .; V gene: TRBV19; J gene: TRBJ1-1; clone size: .; CDR3 DNA: TGTGCCAGTAGTATAGATCGAGGACGTGAAGCTTTCTTT; CDR3 protein: CASSIDRGREAFF
D gene: .; V gene: TRBV7-2; J gene: TRBJ2-2; clone size: .; CDR3 DNA: TGTGCCAGCAGCTTAAGGGGGGGTAGTACCGGGGAGCTGTTTTTT; CDR3 protein: CASSLRGGSTGELFF
D gene: TRBD1; V gene: TRBV5-1; J gene: TRBJ2-2; clone size: .; CDR3 DNA: TGCGCCAGCAGCTTGACCTCGACAGGGACGAACACCGGGGAGCTGTTTTTT; CDR3 protein: CASSLTSTGTNTGELFF
D gene: .; V gene: TRBV19; J gene: TRBJ2-7; clone size: .; CDR3 DNA: TGTGCCAGTAGTATAGAGGGCGGGACGTCCTACGAGCAGTACTTC; CDR3 protein: CASSIEGGTSYEQYF
D gene: TRBD1; V gene: TRBV10-3; J gene: TRBJ2-5; clone size: .; CDR3 DNA: TGTGCCATCAGTGAGTCGAACAGGGGGTTTCTGGAGACCCAGTACTTC; CDR3 protein: CAISESNRGFLETQYF
D gene: .; V gene: TRBV19; J gene: TRBJ1-6; clone size: .; CDR3 DNA: TGTGCCAGTAGATATGGACCTCATTCCTATAATTCACCCCTCCACTTT; CDR3 protein: CASRYGPHSYNSPLHF
D gene: TRBD1; V gene: TRBV15; J gene: TRBJ2-5; clone size: .; CDR3 DNA: TGTGCCACCAGCAATCAGGGACAGGCACAAGAGACCCAGTACTTC; CDR3 protein: CATSNQGQAQETQYF
D gene: TRBD1; V gene: TRBV6-5; J gene: TRBJ1-1; clone size: few; CDR3 DNA: TGTGCCAGCAGTTACTCGAGGACAGGGGGTTTGACTGAAGCTTTCTTT; CDR3 protein: CASSYSRTGGLTEAFF
D gene: .; V gene: TRBV5-1; J gene: TRBJ1-3; clone size: once; CDR3 DNA: TGCGCCAGCAGCTTGGATGGGGGAATGAGGGCAGTATCTGGAAACACCATATATTTT; CDR3 protein: CASSLDGGMRAVSGNTIYF
D gene: TRBD2; V gene: TRBV30; J gene: TRBJ2-7; clone size: .; CDR3 DNA: TGTGCCTGGAGTTCAGGACTAGGATCTTACGAGCAGTACTTC; CDR3 protein: CAWSSGLGSYEQYF
D gene: .; V gene: TRBV9; J gene: TRBJ2-6; clone size: .; CDR3 DNA: TGTGCCAGCAGCGTAGTGGTTTCTGGGGCCAACGTCCTGACTTTC; CDR3 protein: CASSVVVSGANVLTF
D gene: .; V gene: TRBV2; J gene: TRBJ2-2; clone size: .; CDR3 DNA: TGTGCCAGCAGTGTTGTGGGAGGCCCCACCGGGGAGCTGTTTTTT; CDR3 protein: CASSVVGGPTGELFF
D gene: .; V gene: TRBV25-1; J gene: TRBJ2-5; clone size: .; CDR3 DNA: TGTGCCAGCAGGGGTTGGTGGGAGACCCAGTACTTC; CDR3 protein: CASRGWWETQYF
D gene: TRBD1; V gene: TRBV27; J gene: TRBJ2-1; clone size: .; CDR3 DNA: TGTGCCAGCAGTACCGGGACAGGGGGTACAAATGAGCAGTTCTTC; CDR3 protein: CASSTGTGGTNEQFF
D gene: TRBD1; V gene: TRBV5-1; J gene: TRBJ1-2; clone size: .; CDR3 DNA: TGCGCCAGCAGCTCGCGGACAGGGGACTATGGCTACACCTTC; CDR3 protein: CASSSRTGDYGYTF
D gene: .; V gene: TRBV28; J gene: TRBJ1-1; clone size: .; CDR3 DNA: TGTGCCAGCAGTTTAACTGACCCGACAGGTGTCACTGAAGCTTTCTTT; CDR3 protein: CASSLTDPTGVTEAFF
D gene: TRBD1; V gene: TRBV11-2; J gene: TRBJ1-2; clone size: .; CDR3 DNA: TGTGCCAGCAGCACGGGACAGTACTATGGCTACACCTTC; CDR3 protein: CASSTGQYYGYTF
D gene: .; V gene: TRBV4-3; J gene: TRBJ1-2; clone size: once; CDR3 DNA: TGCGCCAGCAGCCGCTACCCCTCGGACGGCTACACCTTC; CDR3 protein: CASSRYPSDGYTF
D gene: TRBD1; V gene: TRBV7-6; J gene: TRBJ2-7; clone size: .; CDR3 DNA: TGTGCCAGCAGCCCCCCCACGACAGGGGGAAACTACGAGCAGTACTTC; CDR3 protein: CASSPPTTGGNYEQYF
D gene: .; V gene: TRBV5-1; J gene: TRBJ2-6; clone size: .; CDR3 DNA: TGCGCCAGCAGCTTGGGGATCTCTGGGGCCAACGTCCTGACTTTC; CDR3 protein: CASSLGISGANVLTF
D gene: .; V gene: TRBV6-5; J gene: TRBJ2-3; clone size: .; CDR3 DNA: TGTGCCAGCAGCCCGGGACGAACAGATACGCAGTATTTT; CDR3 protein: CASSPGRTDTQYF
D gene: .; V gene: TRBV12-5; J gene: TRBJ2-5; clone size: .; CDR3 DNA: TGTGCTAGTGCCGGAGGGGCCTCGGACAGCCTTGCGGGGAAGACCCAGTACTTC; CDR3 protein: CASAGGASDSLAGKTQYF
D gene: .; V gene: TRBV27; J gene: TRBJ1-1; clone size: once; CDR3 DNA: TGTGCCAGCAGTTATACCAGTTATTCCACTGAAGCTTTCTTT; CDR3 protein: CASSYTSYSTEAFF
D gene: TRBD1; V gene: TRBV5-5; J gene: TRBJ2-3; clone size: once; CDR3 DNA: TGTGCCAGCAGCGCTCGGACAGGGGTCACAGATACGCAGTATTTT; CDR3 protein: CASSARTGVTDTQYF
D gene: TRBD1; V gene: TRBV5-8; J gene: TRBJ2-3; clone size: .; CDR3 DNA: TGTGCCAGCAGCTCTGCAGGGGGTCCCGGGACAGATACGCAGTATTTT; CDR3 protein: CASSSAGGPGTDTQYF
D gene: TRBD2; V gene: TRBV4-1; J gene: TRBJ2-1; clone size: .; CDR3 DNA: TGCGCCAGCAGCGAATCCCCTGCTAGCGGGACATACAATGAGCAGTTCTTC; CDR3 protein: CASSESPASGTYNEQFF
D gene: TRBD2; V gene: TRBV5-1; J gene: TRBJ2-3; clone size: .; CDR3 DNA: TGCGCCAGCAGCTTGGAGGTAGCGGGAGGACAAGATACGCAGTATTTT; CDR3 protein: CASSLEVAGGQDTQYF
D gene: .; V gene: TRBV2; J gene: TRBJ2-6; clone size: .; CDR3 DNA: TGTGCCAGCAGGGGGGACGGTGGTGGGGCCAACGTCCTGACTTTC; CDR3 protein: CASRGDGGGANVLTF
D gene: TRBD1; V gene: TRBV6-5; J gene: TRBJ2-7; clone size: .; CDR3 DNA: TGTGCCAGCAGTGACTGGGACAGGGCCTACGAGCAGTACTTC; CDR3 protein: CASSDWDRAYEQYF
D gene: .; V gene: TRBV5-1; J gene: TRBJ1-4; clone size: .; CDR3 DNA: TGCGCCAGCAGCCGACAGGCAGCAACTAATGAAAAACTGTTTTTT; CDR3 protein: CASSRQAATNEKLFF
D gene: .; V gene: TRBV21-1; J gene: TRBJ2-1; clone size: .; CDR3 DNA: TGTGCCAGCAGCAAAGGGACTAGCGGGTACAATGAGCAGTTCTTC; CDR3 protein: CASSKGTSGYNEQFF
D gene: .; V gene: TRBV5-5; J gene: TRBJ2-5; clone size: .; CDR3 DNA: TGTGCCAGCAGCCCTCGGGACTTAATTCAAGAGACCCAGTACTTC; CDR3 protein: CASSPRDLIQETQYF
D gene: TRBD1; V gene: TRBV9; J gene: TRBJ1-5; clone size: .; CDR3 DNA: TGTGCCAGCGGTAATGACAGGGCAGGGCAGCCCCAGCATTTT; CDR3 protein: CASGNDRAGQPQHF
D gene: .; V gene: TRBV5-4; J gene: TRBJ1-5; clone size: .; CDR3 DNA: TGTGCCAGCAGCAATAGGGGGCAGCCCCAGCATTTT; CDR3 protein: CASSNRGQPQHF
D gene: TRBD2; V gene: TRBV7-3; J gene: TRBJ2-7; clone size: .; CDR3 DNA: TGTGCCAGCAGCTTAGGGTCTAGCGGGAGGGCGCACGAGCAGTACTTC; CDR3 protein: CASSLGSSGRAHEQYF
D gene: .; V gene: TRBV30; J gene: TRBJ1-6; clone size: .; CDR3 DNA: TGTGCCTGGAGTCCCAGTCATAATTCACCCCTCCACTTT; CDR3 protein: CAWSPSHNSPLHF
D gene: .; V gene: TRBV7-2; J gene: TRBJ1-6; clone size: .; CDR3 DNA: TGTGCCAGCAGCTTCGGGACTGCTCAAGGACCCCTCCACTTT; CDR3 protein: CASSFGTAQGPLHF
D gene: .; V gene: TRBV5-4; J gene: TRBJ1-2; clone size: .; CDR3 DNA: TGTGCCAGCAGCTCTCCGACTCCCGGAATCTGGGGGAGCTACACCTTC; CDR3 protein: CASSSPTPGIWGSYTF
D gene: .; V gene: TRBV11-1; J gene: TRBJ1-1; clone size: once; CDR3 DNA: TGTGCCAGCAGCCAAACCCCAAAACAGGGTACTGAAGCTTTCTTT; CDR3 protein: CASSQTPKQGTEAFF
D gene: .; V gene: TRBV6-6; J gene: TRBJ1-6; clone size: .; CDR3 DNA: TGTGCCAGCAGTTACTCGAACTACAATTCACCCCTCCACTTT; CDR3 protein: CASSYSNYNSPLHF
D gene: .; V gene: TRBV5-1; J gene: TRBJ1-2; clone size: few; CDR3 DNA: TGCGCCAGCAGCGAACAACAGGGAGGCTATGGCTACACCTTC; CDR3 protein: CASSEQQGGYGYTF
D gene: TRBD2; V gene: TRBV18; J gene: TRBJ2-3; clone size: .; CDR3 DNA: TGTGCCAGCTCACCAGGACTAGCGGGGGGCCCGACTAGCACAGATACGCAGTATTTT; CDR3 protein: CASSPGLAGGPTSTDTQYF
D gene: .; V gene: TRBV2; J gene: TRBJ2-7; clone size: .; CDR3 DNA: TGTGCCAGCAGTGAGGTCTCCTACGAGCAGTACTTC; CDR3 protein: CASSEVSYEQYF